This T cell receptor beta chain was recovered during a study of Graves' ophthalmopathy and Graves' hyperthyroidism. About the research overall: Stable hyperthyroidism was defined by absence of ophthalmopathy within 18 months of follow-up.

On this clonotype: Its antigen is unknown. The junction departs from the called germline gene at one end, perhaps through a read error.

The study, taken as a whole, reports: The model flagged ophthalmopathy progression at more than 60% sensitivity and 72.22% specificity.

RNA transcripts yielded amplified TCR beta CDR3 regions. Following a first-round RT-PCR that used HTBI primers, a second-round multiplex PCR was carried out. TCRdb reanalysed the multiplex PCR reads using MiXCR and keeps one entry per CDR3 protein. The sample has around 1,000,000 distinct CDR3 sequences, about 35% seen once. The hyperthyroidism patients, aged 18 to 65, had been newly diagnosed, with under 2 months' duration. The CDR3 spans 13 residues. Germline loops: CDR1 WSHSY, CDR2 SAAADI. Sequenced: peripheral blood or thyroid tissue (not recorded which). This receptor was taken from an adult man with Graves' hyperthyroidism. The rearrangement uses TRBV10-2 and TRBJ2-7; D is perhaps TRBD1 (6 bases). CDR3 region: CASSGQYSYEQYF. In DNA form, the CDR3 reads TGTGCCAGCAGTGGACAGTACTCCTACGAGCAGTACTTC.